These 2 T cell receptor beta chains were sequenced from one sample in a study of CD8 T cells in Susac syndrome. Reverse transcription of roughly 0.45 to 1 ug RNA used random hexamers. TCRdb ran MiXCR on the immunoSEQ multiplex PCR reads and lists one entry per CDR3 protein. The repertoire has around 120,000 distinct CDR3 sequences, 90% to 95% of them found once; the top ten carry over 0.1%. Sequencing was done on a sample of CD4+ T cells from PBMCs. All receptors come from a human donor with multiple sclerosis.

This clonotype was observed once. J is TRBJ2-5 and V is TRBV7-7; 7 bases match TRBD1. This CDR3 has 15 amino acids. Germline trimming cut 1 base from V and 5 bases from J; bases unmatched to any gene: 7. Per the germline V gene, CDR1 is SSHAT and CDR2 is FNYEAQ (reference sequence). The CDR3 region is CASSLDGQARETQYF. The CDR3, as DNA: TGTGCCAGCAGCTTAGACGGACAGGCCAGGGAGACCCAGTACTTC. The full variable domain, its missing parts supplied by reference TRBV7-7 and TRBJ2-5, is GAGVSQSPRYKVTKRGQDVTLRCDPISSHATLYWYQQALGQGPEFLTYFNYEAQPDKSGLPSDRFSAERPEGSISTLTIQRTEQRDSAMYRCASSLDGQARETQYFGPGTRLLVL.

The chain links TRBV19 to TRBJ2-2; TRBD2 agrees at 10 bases. Trimming took 6 bases from V and 4 from J; bases not matched to a gene: 11. The germline V gene has CDR1 LNHDA and CDR2 SQIVND (reference sequence). The CDR3 has 17 amino acids. The CDR3 loop reads CASSEYESGGGTGELFF. As DNA, the CDR3 is TGTGCCAGTAGCGAGTATGAGAGCGGGGGGGGCACCGGGGAGCTGTTTTTT.